This TCR beta chain is from a study of shared clonotypes between healthy human individuals. CDR3 length: 14 amino acids. Germline CDR1 SEHNR, CDR2 FQNEAQ (reference sequence). Deletions cut 10 bases from V and 3 bases from J, with 16 bases between. A deep-level run was used for the assay. Unsorted PBMC DNA was run through sequencing on ten immunoSEQ deep assay plates. Assay: immunoSEQ multiplex PCR; the TCRdb copy retains only in-frame clones and omits some. The table records fewer than 650,000 clones, less than 80% of them present only once. This clone was seen a handful of times. The chain carries TRBV7-9 and TRBJ1-3; weak D call: TRBD1 (5 bases). This sequence originates from a middle-aged woman in good health. Some clones in this sample may be carry-over from other donors' samples. Sequencing used PBMCs. The CDR3 DNA follows: TGTGCCACCACGCCGGGGGTTGGTGGAAACACCATATATTTT. This codes for CATTPGVGGNTIYF.